A single sample is the source of the 27 T cell receptor beta chains below, sequenced in a study of control samples from healthy donors and cancer patients. TCRdb keeps only in-frame clones here, not all; method: immunoSEQ multiplex PCR. The data hold roughly 130,000 clones, with 90% observed a single time. Sequenced material: blood. These receptors were collected from a man between 18 and 35 years old in good health.

The chain joins TRBV11-2 to TRBJ2-3, with 12 bases aligning to TRBD2. Germline-derived CDR1 and CDR2 are SGHAT and FQNNGV. Trimming at V came to 6 bases and at J to 3 bases, leaving 16 bases not matched to a gene. The CDR3 is 19 residues long. CDR3 sequence: CASSRTSGTPREGTDTQYF. CDR3 coding DNA: TGTGCCAGCAGTCGGACTAGCGGGACACCCAGGGAAGGGACAGATACGCAGTATTTT.

This chain links TRBV10-1 with TRBJ2-5; D remains ambiguous. CDR1 and CDR2 from the germline V gene are WNHNN and SYGVQD (reference sequence). CDR3 length: 14 amino acids. V shed 2 bases and J shed 5 bases, with 12 bases lying between them. The CDR3 DNA sequence: TGCGCCAGCAGTGAGGAGCCCACGTTGGAGACCCAGTACTTC. Translation gives CASSEEPTLETQYF.

V gene TRBV29-1 combines with J gene TRBJ2-5; possible D gene TRBD2, 5 bases. Per the germline V gene, CDR1 is SQVTM and CDR2 is ANQGSEA. The ends were cut back, 6 bases at V and 3 bases at J, with 17 bases in the middle. The CDR3 is made up of 14 amino acids. CDR3: CSVTAVGVKETQYF. The DNA for the CDR3 is TGCAGCGTGACCGCGGTCGGGGTGAAAGAGACCCAGTACTTC.

The rearrangement links TRBV6-1 to TRBJ1-1; TRBD1 is a possible D gene (5 bases). The CDR3 is made up of 14 amino acids. Trimming removed 1 base at V and 1 base at J, with 7 bases between. Germline V gives CDR1 MNHNS, CDR2 SASEGT. CDR3 region: CASSEGTRNTEAFF. In nucleotides, the CDR3 is TGTGCCAGCAGTGAAGGGACAAGGAACACTGAAGCTTTCTTT.

This sequence joins TRBV12-3 or TRBV12-4 and TRBJ1-1; perhaps TRBD1 as D (5 bases). The CDR3 is 12 residues long. CDR3 sequence (DNA): TGTGCTCTCGGGGGAGTGAACACTGAAGCTTTCTTT. This gives the protein CALGGVNTEAFF.

This sequence joins TRBV15 and TRBJ2-7; D is perhaps TRBD2 (7 bases). The length of the CDR3 is 16 residues. The V gene lost 5 bases and the J gene lost 4 bases, with 21 bases spanning the gap. Germline lookup yields CDR1 LNHNV and CDR2 YYDKDF (reference sequence). CDR3 in DNA: TGTGCCACCAGCGGAAAAACAGGGAGGGCCTTTTACGAGCAGTACGTC. It specifies CATSGKTGRAFYEQYV.

The chain combines TRBV4-3 with TRBJ1-1, with TRBD1 as a possible D gene (5 bases). Germline V gives CDR1 LGHNA, CDR2 YSLEER. The V end lost 0 bases, the J end lost 2 bases, and 7 bases lay between the germline ends. This CDR3 has 14 amino acids. The CDR3 loop reads CASSQETVNTEAFF. The CDR3 nucleotides are TGCGCCAGCAGCCAAGAGACAGTAAACACTGAAGCTTTCTTT.

This sequence joins TRBV6-2 or TRBV6-3 and TRBJ2-1, with 10 bases identical to TRBD2. The germline V gene has CDR1 MNHEY and CDR2 SVGEGT. CDR3 length: 15 residues. V lost 5 bases and J lost 8; bases outside the gene matches: 9. CDR3 sequence: CASSILAGVVHEQFF. DNA of the CDR3: TGTGCCAGCAGTATTCTAGCGGGAGTGGTCCATGAGCAGTTCTTC.

The chain couples TRBV18 to TRBJ2-1, with D unresolved. V was cut by 0 bases and J by 4 bases, with 16 bases left in between. Germline CDR1 is KGHSH and CDR2 is LQKENI. CDR3 length: 17 amino acids. The chain's CDR3 is CASSPPNPRALYNEQFF. CDR3 coding DNA: TGTGCCAGCTCACCACCAAACCCAAGGGCCCTTTACAATGAGCAGTTCTTC. Drawing the rest from reference TRBV18 and TRBJ2-1, the complete variable domain is NAGVMQNPRHLVRRRGQEARLRCSPMKGHSHVYWYRQLPEEGLKFMVYLQKENIIDESGMPKERFSAEFPKEGPSILRIQQVVRGDSAAYFCASSPPNPRALYNEQFFGPGTRLTVL.

V is TRBV7-3 and J is TRBJ1-1; 7 bases are shared with TRBD1. Germline V gene sequence: CDR1 SGHTA, CDR2 FQGTGA. The CDR3 consists of 15 residues. The V gene end was trimmed by 2 bases and the J gene end by 2 bases; junction bases not matched to a gene: 5. CDR3 bases: TGTGCCAGCAGCTTACAGGGGGGATTTAACACTGAAGCTTTCTTT. It yields the protein CASSLQGGFNTEAFF.

The J gene is TRBJ2-1, the V gene TRBV5-6, with D hard to call. CDR1 and CDR2 from the germline V gene are SGHDT and YYEEEE. Trimming cost V 5 bases and J 4 bases, with 4 bases left between them. The CDR3 is 11 residues long. The CDR3 DNA sequence: TGTGCCAGCAGGGGATACAATGAGCAGTTCTTC. Protein sequence: CASRGYNEQFF.

Regarding this clone: Different DNA sequences within this sample yield the same CDR3. The chain joins TRBV27 to TRBJ2-5, with unresolved D. The CDR3 sequence is 18 residues long. The V end lost 5 bases, the J end lost 1 base, and 23 bases lay between the germline ends. Germline V gene sequence: CDR1 MNHEY, CDR2 SMNVEV (reference sequence). The CDR3 sequence: CASSPSSTSIPSQETQYF. Here the CDR3 DNA reads TGTGCCAGCAGTCCCTCATCGACCAGCATCCCCTCCCAAGAGACCCAGTACTTC.

The V and J genes are TRBV7-2 and TRBJ2-1; maybe TRBD2 (6 bases). This CDR3 spans 15 amino acids. Germline CDR1 SGHTA, CDR2 FQGNSA. V was cut by 3 bases and J by 5 bases, with 14 bases left in between. CDR3 protein: CASSLEGRLDNEQFF. The CDR3 nucleotides read TGTGCCAGCAGCTTGGAGGGTAGGTTAGACAATGAGCAGTTCTTC.

Only a few counts were recorded for this clone. At one of its ends the junction is not consistent with the germline gene, which may arise from a read error. The chain links TRBV6-4 to TRBJ2-3; 8 bases align to TRBD2. This CDR3 spans 14 amino acids. In germline, CDR1 is MRHNA, CDR2 SNTAGT. The CDR3 coding sequence is TGTGCCAGCAATGACGGGGGGGCCACAGATACGCAGTATTTT. Encoded protein: CASNDGGATDTQYF.

The CDR3 region has the DNA TGTGCCTCCACAGAGGCACCCGCCTACGAGCAGTACTTC. This gives the protein CASTEAPAYEQYF. This chain joins TRBV30 and TRBJ2-7, with D unresolved. CDR1 and CDR2 (germline): GTSNPN, SVGIG (reference sequence). The germline V and J ends were trimmed by 7 bases and 2 bases, with 15 bases remaining between them. The CDR3 covers 13 residues.

The genes are TRBV19 and TRBJ1-5; possible D gene TRBD1, 5 bases. V lost 1 base and J 0 bases, leaving 7 bases between the germline ends. Germline V gene data show CDR1 as LNHDA and CDR2 as SQIVND (reference sequence). CDR3 length: 15 amino acids. CDR3 loop: CASSIGDSSNQPQHF. CDR3 nucleotides: TGTGCCAGTAGTATAGGTGACAGTAGCAATCAGCCCCAGCATTTT.

V is TRBV5-6 and J is TRBJ1-1, with D maybe TRBD1 (5 bases). Trimming removed 4 bases from V and 1 base from J, with 5 bases in between. This CDR3 spans 12 amino acids. Per germline, CDR1 SGHDT and CDR2 YYEEEE. The CDR3 DNA reads as TGTGCCAGCAGCACAGGGAACACTGAAGCTTTCTTT. Protein product: CASSTGNTEAFF.

This clone has a single count. The chain is built from TRBV5-1 and TRBJ1-2, with 7 bases identical to TRBD1. Germline CDR1 and CDR2: SGHRS and YFSETQ. This CDR3 has 16 residues. The J segment lost 4 bases and the V segment lost 3 bases, leaving 12 bases of the junction unmatched. CDR3 nucleotides: TGCGCCAGCAGCTCAGGAACAGGGGCCGGGGCCTATGGCTACACCTTC. Amino acids: CASSSGTGAGAYGYTF.

In DNA form, the CDR3 reads TGTGCCAGCAGCTTAGACGGGGGCCAGAGTTCACCCCTCCACTTT. This translates into CASSLDGGQSSPLHF. V gene TRBV7-6 combines with J gene TRBJ1-6; tentative D call: TRBD1 (6 bases). CDR1 is SGHVS, CDR2 FNYEAQ, per germline. The CDR3 extends over 15 amino acids. V was clipped by 1 base and J by 9 bases, with 13 bases between them.

The chain has TRBV25-1 and TRBJ2-7, with D maybe TRBD1 (7 bases). Trimming stripped 6 bases from V and 2 bases from J, with 17 bases between. CDR1 MGHDK and CDR2 SYGVNS come from the germline V gene. The length of the CDR3 is 15 residues. This CDR3 reads CASSPTQGGPYEQYF. The CDR3 DNA is TGTGCCAGCAGCCCCACCCAGGGGGGACCCTACGAGCAGTACTTC.

The chain carries TRBV7-9 and TRBJ2-5; weak D call: TRBD2 (6 bases). CDR3 size: 15 residues. The germline V and J ends were trimmed by 0 bases and 2 bases, with 10 bases remaining between them. Germline V gene lookup returns CDR1 SEHNR and CDR2 FQNEAQ (reference sequence). CDR3 amino acids: CASSLAMGGQETQYF. CDR3 coding DNA: TGTGCCAGCAGCTTAGCGATGGGGGGACAAGAGACCCAGTACTTC.

This sequence joins TRBV12-3 or TRBV12-4 and TRBJ1-3; D not resolved. The CDR3 consists of 13 residues. With 10 bases removed from V and 0 bases from J, the gap between germline ends came to 10 bases. The CDR3 DNA reads as TGTGCCACCGCGCCTAACTCTGGAAACACCATATATTTT. Its translation is CATAPNSGNTIYF.

The rearrangement uses TRBV29-1 and TRBJ1-2; D gene unclear. CDR3 length: 12 residues. Trimming removed 3 bases at V and 3 bases at J, with 8 bases between. Germline CDR1 SQVTM, CDR2 ANQGSEA. Here the CDR3 reads CSVDDGHYGYTF. The CDR3 region has the DNA TGCAGCGTTGACGACGGACACTATGGCTACACCTTC.

CDR3: CTHTWYEQYF. For the CDR3, the DNA is TGCACCCACACCTGGTACGAGCAGTACTTC. This chain links TRBV1 with TRBJ2-7; no check of the table's D call, TRBD1, against the DNA was made. TRBV1 is shown as a pseudogene. The CDR3 loop spans 10 amino acids.

The rearrangement joins TRBV24-1 to TRBJ2-2; D is unresolved. V was pared by 7 bases and J by 3 bases, with 11 bases between. This CDR3 has 14 amino acids. Germline V gene sequence: CDR1 KGHDR, CDR2 SFDVKD. The CDR3 region is CATSGPGDTGELFF. The CDR3 DNA reads as TGTGCCACCAGCGGACCTGGGGACACCGGGGAGCTGTTTTTT.

The CDR3 loop is CASSTRLAGGPVQETQYF. CDR3 in DNA: TGTGCCAGCAGCACACGACTAGCGGGAGGGCCTGTCCAAGAGACCCAGTACTTC. The J gene is TRBJ2-5, the V gene TRBV7-9, with 14 bases that match TRBD2. V shed 5 bases, J shed 1 base, and the junction held 9 bases outside the gene matches. The CDR3 contains 18 residues. Germline assignment: CDR1 SEHNR and CDR2 FQNEAQ (reference sequence). Together with reference TRBV7-9 and TRBJ2-5, the CDR3 gives the full variable domain: DTGVSQNPRHKITKRGQNVTFRCDPISEHNRLYWYRQTLGQGPEFLTYFQNEAQLEKSRLLSDRFSAERPKGSFSTLEIQRTEQGDSAMYLCASSTRLAGGPVQETQYFGPGTRLLVL.

The genes are TRBV5-6 and TRBJ2-1; 9 bases are a match to TRBD1. J gave up 10 bases and V 4 bases, and 9 bases lay outside the gene matches. The CDR3 is 14 amino acids. The V gene's germline CDR1 is SGHDT and CDR2 YYEEEE. Here the CDR3 reads CASSVPGQGVEQFF. The CDR3 DNA follows: TGTGCCAGCAGCGTGCCGGGACAGGGCGTCGAGCAGTTCTTC. Combining the CDR3 with reference TRBV5-6 and TRBJ2-1 gives the whole variable domain DAGVTQSPTHLIKTRGQQVTLRCSPKSGHDTVSWYQQALGQGPQFIFQYYEEEERQRGNFPDRFSGHQFPNYSSELNVNALLLGDSALYLCASSVPGQGVEQFFGPGTRLTVL.